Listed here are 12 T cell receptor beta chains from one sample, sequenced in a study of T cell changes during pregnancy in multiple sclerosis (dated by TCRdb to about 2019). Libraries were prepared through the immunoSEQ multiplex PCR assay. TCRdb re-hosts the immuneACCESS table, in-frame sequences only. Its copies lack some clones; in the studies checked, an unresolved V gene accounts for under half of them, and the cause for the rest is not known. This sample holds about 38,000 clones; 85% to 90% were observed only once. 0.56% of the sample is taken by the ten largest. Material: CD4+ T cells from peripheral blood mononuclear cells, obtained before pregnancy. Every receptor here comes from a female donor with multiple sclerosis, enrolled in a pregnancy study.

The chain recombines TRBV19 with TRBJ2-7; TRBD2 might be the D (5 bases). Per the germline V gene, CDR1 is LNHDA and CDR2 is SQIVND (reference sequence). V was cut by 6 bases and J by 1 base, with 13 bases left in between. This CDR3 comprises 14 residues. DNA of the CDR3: TGTGCCAGTAGGCTCACGGGATTTTCCTACGAGCAGTACTTC. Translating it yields CASRLTGFSYEQYF.

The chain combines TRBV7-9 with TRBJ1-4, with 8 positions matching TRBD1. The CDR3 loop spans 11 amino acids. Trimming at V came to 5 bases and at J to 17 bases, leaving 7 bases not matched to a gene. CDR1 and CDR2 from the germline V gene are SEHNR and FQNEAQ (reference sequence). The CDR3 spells CASSLRTGIFF. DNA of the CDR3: TGTGCCAGCAGCCTTCGGACAGGGATATTTTTT.

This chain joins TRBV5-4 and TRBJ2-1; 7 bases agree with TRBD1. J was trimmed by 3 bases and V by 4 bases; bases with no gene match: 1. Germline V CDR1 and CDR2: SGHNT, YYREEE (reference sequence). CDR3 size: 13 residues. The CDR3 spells CASSRDSYNEQFF. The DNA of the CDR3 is TGTGCCAGCAGCAGGGACAGCTACAATGAGCAGTTCTTC. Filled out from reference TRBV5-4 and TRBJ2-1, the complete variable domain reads ETGVTQSPTHLIKTRGQQVTLRCSSQSGHNTVSWYQQALGQGPQFIFQYYREEENGRGNFPPRFSGLQFPNYSSELNVNALELDDSALYLCASSRDSYNEQFFGPGTRLTVL.

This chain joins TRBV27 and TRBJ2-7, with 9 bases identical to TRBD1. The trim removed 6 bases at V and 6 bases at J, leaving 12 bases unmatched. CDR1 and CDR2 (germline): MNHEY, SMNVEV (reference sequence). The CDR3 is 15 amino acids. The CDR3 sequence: CASSAHGQGMAEQYF. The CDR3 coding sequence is TGTGCCAGCAGCGCCCATGGACAGGGGATGGCCGAGCAGTACTTC.

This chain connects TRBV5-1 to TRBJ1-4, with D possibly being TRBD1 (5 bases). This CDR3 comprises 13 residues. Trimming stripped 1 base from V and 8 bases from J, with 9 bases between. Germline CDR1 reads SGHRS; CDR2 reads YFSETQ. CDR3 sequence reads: CASSLQGSEKLFF. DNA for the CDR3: TGCGCCAGCAGCTTGCAGGGCAGCGAAAAACTGTTTTTT.

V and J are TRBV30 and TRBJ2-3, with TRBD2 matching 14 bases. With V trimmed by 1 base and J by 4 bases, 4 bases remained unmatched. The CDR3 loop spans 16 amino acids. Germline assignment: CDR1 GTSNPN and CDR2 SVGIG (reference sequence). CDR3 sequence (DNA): TGTGCCTGGAGTGGGGGGACTAGCGGGGGTTCAGATACGCAGTATTTT. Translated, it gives CAWSGGTSGGSDTQYF.

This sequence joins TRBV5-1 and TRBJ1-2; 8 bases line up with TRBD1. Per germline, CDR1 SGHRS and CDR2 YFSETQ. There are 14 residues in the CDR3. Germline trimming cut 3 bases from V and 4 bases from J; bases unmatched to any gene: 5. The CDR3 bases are TGCGCCAGCAGCTCGATGACAGGGGTCTATGGCTACACCTTC. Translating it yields CASSSMTGVYGYTF.

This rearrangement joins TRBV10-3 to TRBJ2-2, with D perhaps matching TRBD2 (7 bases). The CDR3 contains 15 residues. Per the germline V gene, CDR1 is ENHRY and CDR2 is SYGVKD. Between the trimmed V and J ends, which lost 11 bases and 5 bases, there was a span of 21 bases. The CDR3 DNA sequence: TGTGCCCCCACGGGGGCGGGGGTGGGAACCGGGGAGCTGTTTTTT. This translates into CAPTGAGVGTGELFF.

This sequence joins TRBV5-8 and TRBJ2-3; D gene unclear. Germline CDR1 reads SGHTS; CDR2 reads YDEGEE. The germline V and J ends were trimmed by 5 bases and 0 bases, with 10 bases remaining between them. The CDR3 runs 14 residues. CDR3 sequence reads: CASSRVPSTDTQYF. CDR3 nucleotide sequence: TGTGCCAGCAGTCGGGTCCCGAGCACAGATACGCAGTATTTT.

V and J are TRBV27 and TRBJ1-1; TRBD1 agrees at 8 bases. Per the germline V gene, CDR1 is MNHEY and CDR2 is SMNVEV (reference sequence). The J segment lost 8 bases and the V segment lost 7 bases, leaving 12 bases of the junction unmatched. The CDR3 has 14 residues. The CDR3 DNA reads TGTGCCAGCAATCCCAGGGGGCAGGGATCAGAAGCTTTCTTT. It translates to CASNPRGQGSEAFF.

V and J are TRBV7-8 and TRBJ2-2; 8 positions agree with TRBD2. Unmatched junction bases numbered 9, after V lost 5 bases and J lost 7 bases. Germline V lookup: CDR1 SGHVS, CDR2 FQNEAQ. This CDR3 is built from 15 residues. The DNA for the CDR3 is TGTGCCAGCAGCCCGATAGCGGGGCTAAACGGGGAGCTGTTTTTT. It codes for CASSPIAGLNGELFF.

CDR3 bases: TGTGCCAGCAGTGCGGATAACAGGGGCGTTGAAAAACTGTTTTTT. It is translated as CASSADNRGVEKLFF. This chain joins TRBV25-1 and TRBJ1-4; 7 bases map to TRBD1. Germline-derived CDR1 and CDR2 are MGHDK and SYGVNS. The CDR3 length is 15 residues. V trimming: 4 bases; J trimming: 7 bases; junction bases outside the gene matches: 9. Variable domain in full (rest from reference TRBV25-1 and TRBJ1-4): EADIYQTPRYLVIGTGKKITLECSQTMGHDKMYWYQQDPGMELHLIHYSYGVNSTEKGDLSSESTVSRIRTEHFPLTLESARPSHTSQYLCASSADNRGVEKLFFGSGTQLSVL.